This is a list of T cell receptor beta chains from one sample in a study of cytomegalovirus exposure and HLA in healthy donors. Data came from immunoSEQ multiplex PCR; TCRdb stores just in-frame clones and leaves some out. The sample includes around 99,000 clones, around 76% of them seen just once. Sequenced sample: PBMCs. The source of these receptors is a man in his thirties or forties in good health and CMV-seropositive. Each CDR3 is given with its conserved first and last residue. The D gene is left open where the match is weak. Some rows mark clone size as missing; the rest say once, few, many or name a class of expanded clone.

TRBV9,TRBD2,TRBJ2-5,NA,TGTGCCAGCAGCCCCTCTAGCGGGGAAGAGACCCAGTACTTC,CASSPSSGEETQYF
TRBV10-2,TRBD1,TRBJ1-3,NA,TGCGCCAGCAGGGAACAGACAGGGTGGGGAAACACCATATATTTT,CASREQTGWGNTIYF
TRBV5-5,NA,TRBJ1-1,NA,TGTGCCAGCTCCAAATTGAACACTGAAGCTTTCTTT,CASSKLNTEAFF
TRBV7-9,NA,TRBJ2-7,NA,TGTGCCAGCAGCATAGAGGGCAGGGGCCGGTACTTC,CASSIEGRGRYF
TRBV2,TRBD1,TRBJ1-5,few,TGTGCCAGCAGCGAAACAGGGGTAGGTCAGCCCCAGCATTTT,CASSETGVGQPQHF
TRBV7-9,NA,TRBJ2-7,NA,TGTGCCAGCAGCCCGCCCTACAGGGTAGGAAACGAGCAGTACTTC,CASSPPYRVGNEQYF
TRBV30,TRBD2,TRBJ2-6,once,TGTGCCTGGAGGGGGACTAGCGGGGGCCGCTCTGGGGCCAACGGCCTGACTTTC,CAWRGTSGGRSGANGLTF
TRBV11-3,NA,TRBJ2-5,NA,TGTGCCAGCAGCTTAGATCAGGCGTTTGCGGAGACCCAGTACTTC,CASSLDQAFAETQYF
TRBV6-5,NA,TRBJ1-6,NA,TGTGCCAGCAGCTTGGGAGGGGGGGGTAATTCACCCCTCCACTTT,CASSLGGGGNSPLHF
TRBV5-1,TRBD2,TRBJ2-5,NA,TGCGCCAGCAGCTTGGCGGCACTAGCGGGGTCTCAAGAGACCCAGTACTTC,CASSLAALAGSQETQYF
TRBV19,NA,TRBJ2-5,NA,TGTGCCAGTAGTAGGGCTTACCAAGAGACCCAGTACTTC,CASSRAYQETQYF
TRBV5-8,TRBD1,TRBJ2-1,NA,TGTGCCAGCAGGGAGGCCGGGACAGGGGGTAATGAGCAGTTCTTC,CASREAGTGGNEQFF
TRBV6-1,NA,TRBJ1-5,NA,TGTGCCAGCAGTTTGTTGGCAGAAACTCAGCCCCAGCATTTT,CASSLLAETQPQHF
TRBV19,NA,TRBJ2-6,NA,TGTGCCAGTAGTATATCATCAGGGTTCAGCTCTGGGGCCAACGTCCTGACTTTC,CASSISSGFSSGANVLTF
TRBV18,TRBD2,TRBJ2-7,NA,TGTGCCAGCTCACCAGCCGCCGGGACTAGGGGAAAGGAGCAGTACTTC,CASSPAAGTRGKEQYF
TRBV6-5,NA,TRBJ2-7,once,TGTGCCAGCAGTTACTCGGGACTGCGCTCCTACGAGCAGTACTTC,CASSYSGLRSYEQYF
TRBV10-1,NA,TRBJ1-1,NA,TGCGCCAGCAGTGACGACGGGGGGGAGAACACTGAAGCTTTCTTT,CASSDDGGENTEAFF
TRBV7-8,NA,TRBJ1-2,once,TGTGCCAGCAGCCAGGAGGCTACAGTCGCCTATGGCTACACCTTC,CASSQEATVAYGYTF
TRBV30,NA,TRBJ1-1,NA,TGTGCCTGGAGCGACAGGACCGGTGAAGCTTTCTTT,CAWSDRTGEAFF
TRBV4-1,NA,TRBJ2-1,few,TGCGCCAGCAGCCAAGGTAGGACTAACTACAATGAGCAGTTCTTC,CASSQGRTNYNEQFF
TRBV29-1,NA,TRBJ2-2,NA,TGCAGCGTTACCCGGGACTTGGCGGGGGAGCTGTTTTTT,CSVTRDLAGELFF
TRBV29-1,NA,TRBJ2-5,NA,TGCAGCGTCCCCAGGGGACAAGAGACCCAGTACTTC,CSVPRGQETQYF
TRBV7-7,TRBD1,TRBJ2-5,NA,TGTGCTAGCAGCTTAGTCCGGACAGGGGAGACCCAGTACTTC,CASSLVRTGETQYF
TRBV9,TRBD1,TRBJ2-7,once,TGTGCCAGCAGCTACGCAGGGGGCTACGAGCAGTACTTC,CASSYAGGYEQYF
TRBV19,NA,TRBJ1-2,few,TGTGCCAGTAGTATTCGGGGAGACTATGGCTACACCTTC,CASSIRGDYGYTF
TRBV9,TRBD1,TRBJ1-6,NA,TGTGCCAGCAGCTTCGACAGGGACAATTCACCCCTCCACTTT,CASSFDRDNSPLHF
TRBV4-2,TRBD1,TRBJ2-5,NA,TGTGCCAGCAGCTTGATCTTGACAGGGGCCCCCCAAGAGACCCAGTACTTC,CASSLILTGAPQETQYF
TRBV7-9,NA,TRBJ2-5,NA,TGTGCCAGCAGCCCCCTGAGTAGCGCGAGAGAGACCCAGTACTTC,CASSPLSSARETQYF
TRBV2,TRBD2,TRBJ2-3,NA,TGTGCCAGCAGTGAACTTGGTTCTAGCGGGGGGGCCACAGATACGCAGTATTTT,CASSELGSSGGATDTQYF
TRBV5-1,NA,TRBJ2-5,NA,TGCGCCAGCAGCTTGGAAGGGGGTGGCGAGACCCAGTACTTC,CASSLEGGGETQYF
TRBV5-1,NA,TRBJ2-1,few,TGCGCCAGCAGCTTCCGGGAAGAGCAGTTCTTC,CASSFREEQFF
TRBV2,NA,TRBJ1-5,NA,TGTGCCAGCAGGCCGGGGGGGGTGGTGCGTCAGCCCCAGCATTTT,CASRPGGVVRQPQHF
TRBV7-9,NA,TRBJ1-1,NA,TGTGCCAGCAGCTCAGGACAGCGTGAAGCTTTCTTT,CASSSGQREAFF
TRBV11-2,TRBD1,TRBJ1-1,NA,TGTGCCAGCAGCTCGTGGGACAGTAACACTGAAGCTTTCTTT,CASSSWDSNTEAFF
TRBV5-6,TRBD1,TRBJ2-7,NA,TGTGCCAGCTTAAGACAGGGGAGCTCCTACGAGCAGTACTTC,CASLRQGSSYEQYF
TRBV2,NA,TRBJ1-5,NA,TGTGCCAGTTCACAGGGATCGAACAAACAGCCCCAGCATTTT,CASSQGSNKQPQHF
TRBV6-5,NA,TRBJ1-1,NA,TGTGCCACCACTCTACTGAACACTGAAGCTTTCTTT,CATTLLNTEAFF
TRBV5-6,TRBD1,TRBJ2-7,NA,TGTGCCAGCAGTTTCCGGGACAGGGTCCTCTACGAGCAGTACTTC,CASSFRDRVLYEQYF
TRBV4-1,TRBD1,TRBJ1-3,NA,TGCGCCAGCAGCCGCCAGACAGGGGTTCGTGGAAACACCATATATTTT,CASSRQTGVRGNTIYF
TRBV5-1,NA,TRBJ1-2,NA,TGCGCCAGCAGCGATGACACAGGGTTTAACTATGGCTACACCTTC,CASSDDTGFNYGYTF
TRBV6-1,NA,TRBJ1-2,NA,TGTGCCAGCAGTGAGGAGGCATCCGTCTATGGCTACACCTTC,CASSEEASVYGYTF
TRBV18,NA,TRBJ1-1,NA,TGTGCCAGCTCACCGAATTACAGGGAAGGCACTGAAGCTTTCTTT,CASSPNYREGTEAFF
TRBV6-4,TRBD2,TRBJ2-1,NA,TGTGCCAGCAGTGAACTAGCGGGGGAGAGCAATGAGCAGTTCTTC,CASSELAGESNEQFF
TRBV7-2,TRBD2,TRBJ2-7,NA,TGTGCCAGCAGCTCATTTGGCGGGGGGTCCCAAGGGAACGAGCAGTACTTC,CASSSFGGGSQGNEQYF
TRBV5-5,TRBD1,TRBJ1-2,NA,TGTGCCAGCAGCTCAACAGGGGGCGATATATACGGCTACACCTTC,CASSSTGGDIYGYTF
TRBV30,NA,TRBJ1-3,NA,TGTGCCTGGAGTTGGGGACTTCCCTCGGGTGGAAACACCATATATTTT,CAWSWGLPSGGNTIYF
TRBV7-9,NA,TRBJ1-6,NA,TGTGCCAGCAGCTTCCAAGGGGATAATTCACCCCTCCACTTT,CASSFQGDNSPLHF
TRBV10-3,TRBD2,TRBJ2-2,NA,TGTGCCATCAGTTGGACTAGCGGGGACACCGGGGAGCTGTTTTTT,CAISWTSGDTGELFF
TRBV27,TRBD1,TRBJ1-1,NA,TGTGCCAGCAGTGGGGGGACAGGGAGGACTGAAGCTTTCTTT,CASSGGTGRTEAFF
TRBV13,NA,TRBJ2-7,NA,TGTGCCAGCAGCCCTCGGAGGGAGCGGAGAAGCTACGAGCAGTACTTC,CASSPRRERRSYEQYF
TRBV5-4,NA,TRBJ2-5,NA,TGTGCCAGCAGCTTGGAGGCGGGGTTGAAAGAGACCCAGTACTTC,CASSLEAGLKETQYF
TRBV27,NA,TRBJ2-3,NA,TGTGCCAGCAGCGAAAGTGGGGGCGATACGCAGTATTTT,CASSESGGDTQYF
TRBV19,NA,TRBJ2-7,NA,TGTGCCAGTAGCGATTCAGGGGAAGTTATCTACGAGCAGTACTTC,CASSDSGEVIYEQYF
TRBV19,NA,TRBJ2-7,NA,TGTGCCACAGGGGACTACGAGCAGTACTTC,CATGDYEQYF
TRBV19,TRBD1,TRBJ1-5,NA,TGTGCCAGTACACCGGGACAGGGGTTTCAGCCCCAGCATTTT,CASTPGQGFQPQHF
TRBV15,TRBD1,TRBJ1-1,NA,TGTGCCACCAGTAGGGACAGATTCCTCACTGAAGCTTTCTTT,CATSRDRFLTEAFF
TRBV9,NA,TRBJ1-2,NA,TGTGCCAGCAGCGGGCGGATGGGGGGTGGCTACACCTTC,CASSGRMGGGYTF
TRBV7-8,NA,TRBJ2-7,few,TGTGCCAGCAGCTTAGCGAAACCCGAGCAGTACTTC,CASSLAKPEQYF
TRBV10-1,NA,TRBJ2-3,once,TGCGCCAGCAGTGGGAGTACCCCAGATACGCAGTATTTT,CASSGSTPDTQYF